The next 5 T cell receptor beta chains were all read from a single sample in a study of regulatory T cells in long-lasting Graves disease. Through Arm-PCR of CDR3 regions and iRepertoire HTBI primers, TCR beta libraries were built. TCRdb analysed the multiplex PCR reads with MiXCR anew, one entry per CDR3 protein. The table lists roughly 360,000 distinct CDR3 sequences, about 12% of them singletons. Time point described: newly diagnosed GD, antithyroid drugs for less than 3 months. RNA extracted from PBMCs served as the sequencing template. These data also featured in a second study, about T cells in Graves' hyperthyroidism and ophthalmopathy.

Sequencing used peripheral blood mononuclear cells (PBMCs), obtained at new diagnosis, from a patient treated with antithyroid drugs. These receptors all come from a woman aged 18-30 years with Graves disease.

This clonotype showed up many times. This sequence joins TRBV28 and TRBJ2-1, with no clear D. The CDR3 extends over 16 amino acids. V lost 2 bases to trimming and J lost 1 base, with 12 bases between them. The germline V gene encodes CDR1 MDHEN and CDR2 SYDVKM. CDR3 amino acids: CASSLVGYRSYNEQFF. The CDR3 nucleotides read TGTGCCAGCAGTTTAGTGGGGTATCGATCCTACAATGAGCAGTTCTTC.

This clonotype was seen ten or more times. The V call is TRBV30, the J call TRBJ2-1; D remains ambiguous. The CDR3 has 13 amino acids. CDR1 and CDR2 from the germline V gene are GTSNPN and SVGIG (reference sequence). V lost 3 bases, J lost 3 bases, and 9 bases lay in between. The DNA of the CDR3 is TGTGCCTGGAGGGCGCGGAACTACAATGAGCAGTTCTTC. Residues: CAWRARNYNEQFF.

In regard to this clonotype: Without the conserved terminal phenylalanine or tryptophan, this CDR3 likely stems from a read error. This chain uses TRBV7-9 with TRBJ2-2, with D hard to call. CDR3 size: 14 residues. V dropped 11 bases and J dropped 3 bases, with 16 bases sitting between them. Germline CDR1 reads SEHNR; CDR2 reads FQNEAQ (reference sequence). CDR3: CAVRNRLYTGELFL. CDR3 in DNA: TGTGCCGTTCGAAACCGTCTGTACACCGGGGAGCTGTTTCTT.

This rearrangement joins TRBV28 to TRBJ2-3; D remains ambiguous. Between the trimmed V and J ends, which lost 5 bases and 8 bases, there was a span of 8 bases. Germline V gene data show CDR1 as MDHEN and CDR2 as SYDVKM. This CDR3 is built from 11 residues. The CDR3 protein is CASSKGVTQYF. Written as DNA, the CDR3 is TGTGCCAGCAGTAAAGGAGTTACGCAGTATTTT.

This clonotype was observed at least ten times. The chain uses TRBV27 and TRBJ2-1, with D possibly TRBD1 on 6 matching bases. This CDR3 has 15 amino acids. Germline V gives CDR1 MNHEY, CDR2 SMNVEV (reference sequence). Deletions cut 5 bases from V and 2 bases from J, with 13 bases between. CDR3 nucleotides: TGTGCCAGCAGTCTTGGTTCAGGGGCCTACAATGAGCAGTTCTTC. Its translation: CASSLGSGAYNEQFF.